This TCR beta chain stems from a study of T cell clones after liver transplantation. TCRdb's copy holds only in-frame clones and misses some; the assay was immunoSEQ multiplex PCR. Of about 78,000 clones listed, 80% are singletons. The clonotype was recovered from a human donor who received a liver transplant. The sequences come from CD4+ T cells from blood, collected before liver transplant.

DNA for the CDR3: TGTGCCAGCTCACCCGGCGCGGGGGCCTTAACGAACACCGGGGAGCTGTTTTTT. Protein sequence: CASSPGAGALTNTGELFF. The V call is TRBV18, the J call TRBJ2-2; tentatively, D is TRBD2 (7 bases). The CDR3 has 18 residues. V lost 3 bases and J lost 0, with 17 bases in between. CDR1 KGHSH and CDR2 LQKENI come from the germline V gene. Full variable domain (remainder filled in from reference TRBV18 and TRBJ2-2): NAGVMQNPRHLVRRRGQEARLRCSPMKGHSHVYWYRQLPEEGLKFMVYLQKENIIDESGMPKERFSAEFPKEGPSILRIQQVVRGDSAAYFCASSPGAGALTNTGELFFGEGSRLTVL.